The 25 T cell receptor beta chains below were found in one sample sequenced in a study of blood T cell repertoires in COVID-19. Some clones are missing from TCRdb's copy, which holds only in-frame ones; the method was immunoSEQ multiplex PCR. The data show 200,000 to 300,000 clones, around 89% seen once. The material sequenced was peripheral blood. The receptor set was obtained from a woman between 40 and 55 years old with acute or convalescent COVID-19.

This chain joins TRBV4-1 and TRBJ1-2; 8 nucleotides match TRBD1. Per the germline V gene, CDR1 is MGHRA and CDR2 is YSYEKL. The CDR3 length is 16 residues. V lost 0 bases to trimming and J lost 4 bases; unmatched junction nucleotides: 7. The CDR3 DNA follows: TGCGCCAGCAGCCAAGAGCAGGGGGCGCTTCCCTATGGCTACACCTTC. This gives the protein CASSQEQGALPYGYTF.

The chain uses TRBV10-1 and TRBJ1-1; D perhaps matches TRBD1 (5 bases). Per the germline V gene, CDR1 is WNHNN and CDR2 is SYGVQD (reference sequence). V lost 0 bases to trimming and J lost 7 bases, with 12 bases between them. The CDR3 loop spans 14 amino acids. In DNA, the CDR3 is TGCGCCAGCAGTGAGTCGACGGGGGGGGTTGAAGCTTTCTTT. Amino acids: CASSESTGGVEAFF.

This clone was counted a single time. The gene calls are TRBV7-3 and TRBJ1-1; D call uncertain. The germline V and J ends were trimmed by 0 bases and 3 bases, with 11 bases remaining between them. The CDR3 contains 15 residues. Germline-derived CDR1 and CDR2 are SGHTA and FQGTGA. CDR3 in amino acids: CASSLTAGGHTEAFF. In DNA, the CDR3 is TGTGCCAGCAGCTTAACAGCGGGCGGACACACTGAAGCTTTCTTT.

CDR3 nucleotide sequence: TGTGCCAGTAAACCAGCAGGGGGATATCAGCCCCAGCATTTT. Residues: CASKPAGGYQPQHF. The chain uses TRBV19 and TRBJ1-5; TRBD1 aligns across 7 bases. CDR3 length: 14 amino acids. V gave up 7 bases and J gave up 5 bases; unmatched junction bases: 8. The germline V gene encodes CDR1 LNHDA and CDR2 SQIVND (reference sequence).

The genes are TRBV11-2 and TRBJ1-1, with a possible D match to TRBD1 (5 bases). Between the trimmed V and J ends, which lost 5 bases and 4 bases, there was a span of 26 bases. The CDR3 sequence is 18 residues long. The germline V gene encodes CDR1 SGHAT and CDR2 FQNNGV. The CDR3 DNA reads as TGTGCCAGCAGCCCCTACTCCGCATCAGGGTTGTCAGGCACTGAAGCTTTCTTT. The encoded protein is CASSPYSASGLSGTEAFF.

The CDR3 protein is CASSLATSGDTDTQYF. In nucleotides, the CDR3 is TGCGCCAGCAGCTTGGCGACTAGCGGGGACACAGATACGCAGTATTTT. This rearrangement joins TRBV5-1 to TRBJ2-3; 11 bases map to TRBD2. V trimming: 0 bases; J trimming: 2 bases; junction bases outside the gene matches: 2. CDR3 length: 16 amino acids. Germline CDR1 reads SGHRS; CDR2 reads YFSETQ.

V gene TRBV5-6 combines with J gene TRBJ1-6, with D maybe TRBD1 (5 bases). V was pared by 0 bases and J by 9 bases, with 13 bases between. The CDR3 is 15 amino acids. Germline V gene sequence: CDR1 SGHDT, CDR2 YYEEEE. The CDR3 region has the DNA TGTGCCAGCAGCTTGGCCCGGACATTTAGTTCACCCCTCCACTTT. As protein: CASSLARTFSSPLHF.

The chain joins TRBV2 to TRBJ1-4; the match to TRBD1 covers 7 bases. J lost 5 bases, V lost 3 bases, and 6 bases had no gene match. The CDR3 consists of 15 residues. Germline CDR1 is SNHLY and CDR2 is FYNNEI. CDR3 in amino acids: CASSDGQVYNEKLFF. The CDR3 DNA follows: TGTGCCAGCAGTGACGGACAGGTCTACAATGAAAAACTGTTTTTT.

This clone appeared a single time. The genes are TRBV2 and TRBJ2-1, with 16 bases lining up with TRBD2. The germline gives CDR1 SNHLY, CDR2 FYNNEI. The J segment lost 6 bases and the V segment lost 7 bases, leaving 12 bases of the junction unmatched. CDR3 size: 18 residues. The CDR3 is CASTPLGTSGGASNEQFF. CDR3 bases: TGTGCCAGCACCCCCCTGGGGACTAGCGGGGGGGCGTCCAATGAGCAGTTCTTC.

This rearrangement joins TRBV5-1 to TRBJ2-1, with D perhaps TRBD1 (5 bases). V was pared by 4 bases and J by 7 bases, with 18 bases between. Germline-derived CDR1 and CDR2 are SGHRS and YFSETQ. The CDR3 loop spans 15 amino acids. CDR3 sequence: CASSPRNQGANEQFF. CDR3 DNA sequence: TGCGCCAGCAGCCCAAGAAACCAGGGTGCGAATGAGCAGTTCTTC.

This chain joins TRBV9 and TRBJ1-3, with D hard to call. This CDR3 region has 15 residues. Trimming took 4 bases from V and 0 from J, leaving 11 bases between them. CDR1 SGDLS and CDR2 YYNGEE come from the germline V gene. Here the CDR3 reads CASSPPGSSGNTIYF. The CDR3 DNA reads TGTGCCAGCAGCCCCCCGGGGAGCTCTGGAAACACCATATATTTT.

The chain has TRBV3-1 (or the pseudogene TRBV3-2) and TRBJ1-2, with 8 bases aligning to TRBD1. In germline, CDR1 is LGHDT, CDR2 YNNKEL (reference sequence). CDR3 length: 15 residues. After removal of 1 base from V and 4 bases from J, the junction contained 5 bases not matched to a gene. The CDR3 bases are TGTGCCAGCAGCCAAGGGACAGGGTTCCTCTATGGCTACACCTTC. This encodes CASSQGTGFLYGYTF.

Concerning this clone: The junction and the germline gene differ at one end; a read error may be behind it. V gene TRBV6-5 combines with J gene TRBJ2-5, with 12 bases matching TRBD2. The CDR3 is 13 residues long. Germline lookup yields CDR1 MNHEY and CDR2 SVGAGI. CDR3 DNA: TGTGCCAGTAGGACTAGCGGGGACCCTCTCCTACACTTC. This codes for CASRTSGDPLLHF.

V usage is TRBV11-3 and J usage is TRBJ1-5; no reliable D call. V was trimmed by 1 base and J by 0 bases, leaving 13 bases between them. The CDR3 totals 17 residues. Germline lookup yields CDR1 SGHNT and CDR2 YENEEA. The CDR3 DNA sequence: TGTGCCAGCAGCTTAGTGGCAAAACGATATAGCAATCAGCCCCAGCATTTT. Translation gives CASSLVAKRYSNQPQHF. The entire variable domain, with the rest obtained from reference TRBV11-3 and TRBJ1-5, is as follows: EAGVVQSPRYKIIEKKQPVAFWCNPISGHNTLYWYLQNLGQGPELLIRYENEEAVDDSQLPKDRFSAERLKGVDSTLKIQPAELGDSAVYLCASSLVAKRYSNQPQHFGDGTRLSIL.

V gene TRBV9 combines with J gene TRBJ2-3, with D tentatively TRBD2 (5 bases). Trimming took 2 bases from V and 0 from J, leaving 10 bases between them. Germline V gene lookup returns CDR1 SGDLS and CDR2 YYNGEE. CDR3 size: 15 residues. The CDR3 bases are TGTGCCAGCAGCGTTGGCGGGCGAAGCACAGATACGCAGTATTTT. Its translation: CASSVGGRSTDTQYF.

The chain recombines TRBV25-1 with TRBJ1-2; perhaps TRBD1 as D (5 bases). The CDR3 extends over 13 amino acids. CDR1 MGHDK and CDR2 SYGVNS come from the germline V gene. V lost 4 bases, J lost 6 bases, and 12 bases lay in between. CDR3 nucleotides: TGTGCCAGCAGTGTTGGGGGGGGGAATGGCTACACCTTC. Encoded protein: CASSVGGGNGYTF.

The chain links TRBV7-9 to TRBJ1-4; TRBD1 agrees at 8 bases. The V and J ends lost 3 bases and 1 base, in that order; junction bases with no gene match: 7. Germline V CDR1 and CDR2: SEHNR, FQNEAQ (reference sequence). This CDR3 region has 17 residues. CDR3 residues: CASSFKAGGLTNEKLFF. DNA for the CDR3: TGTGCCAGCAGCTTCAAGGCAGGGGGCTTAACTAATGAAAAACTGTTTTTT.

The V gene is TRBV5-1, the J gene TRBJ1-4; possible D gene TRBD1, 6 bases. The CDR3 runs to 16 residues. Germline assignment: CDR1 SGHRS and CDR2 YFSETQ. V was shortened by 6 bases and J by 3 bases, with 18 bases between the two germline ends. The CDR3 here is CASTDRIPGANEKLFF. CDR3 bases: TGCGCCAGCACCGACAGGATACCGGGCGCTAATGAAAAACTGTTTTTT.

The chain is built from TRBV18 and TRBJ2-1; 9 positions agree with TRBD1. The CDR3 has 17 residues. The germline gives CDR1 KGHSH, CDR2 LQKENI. Trimming removed 4 bases from V and 9 bases from J; junction bases left unmatched: 16. The CDR3: CASSLKQGTGNQTEQFF. The CDR3 DNA follows: TGTGCCAGCTCACTTAAGCAGGGGACAGGGAATCAGACTGAGCAGTTCTTC.

This clone was observed once. The chain joins TRBV10-3 to TRBJ1-6, with TRBD1 matching 9 bases. This CDR3 contains 17 residues. The germline V gene encodes CDR1 ENHRY and CDR2 SYGVKD. J lost 3 bases, V lost 0 bases, and 3 bases had no gene match. CDR3 sequence (DNA): TGTGCCATCAGTGAGTCGGGGGGACAGGGCTATAATTCACCCCTCCACTTT. Its protein product is CAISESGGQGYNSPLHF.

This clone was counted between two and nine times. The chain employs TRBV20-1 and TRBJ1-1; possibly TRBD1 for D (5 bases). This CDR3 contains 11 residues. V gave up 5 bases and J gave up 11 bases, with 15 bases separating them. Germline V gene data show CDR1 as DFQATT and CDR2 as SNEGSKA (reference sequence). The CDR3 loop is CSALNGGGAFF. CDR3 sequence (DNA): TGCAGTGCTCTAAACGGCGGGGGGGCTTTCTTT.

V is TRBV19 and J is TRBJ2-1; 13 nucleotides match TRBD2. The junction had 5 bases not matched to a gene; V was cut back by 3 bases and J by 12 bases. There are 14 residues in the CDR3. Germline loops: CDR1 LNHDA, CDR2 SQIVND (reference sequence). Here the CDR3 DNA reads TGTGCCAGTAGTATGACGACTAGCGGGGGGACGCAGTTCTTC. It specifies CASSMTTSGGTQFF.

This chain joins TRBV7-9 and TRBJ1-4; 7 bases are shared with TRBD1. The CDR3 is 15 amino acids. Germline CDR1 is SEHNR and CDR2 is FQNEAQ (reference sequence). V lost 5 bases, J lost 0 bases, and 3 bases stayed unmatched. In DNA form, the CDR3 reads TGTGCCAGCAGCGACAGGGACTCAACTAATGAAAAACTGTTTTTT. This codes for CASSDRDSTNEKLFF.

The chain employs TRBV7-9 and TRBJ1-2, with unresolved D. The CDR3 has 13 amino acids. The germline V gene has CDR1 SEHNR and CDR2 FQNEAQ (reference sequence). Deletions cut 5 bases from V and 1 base from J, with 8 bases between. The CDR3, as DNA: TGTGCCAGCAGCCGAGGACTTAACTATGGCTACACCTTC. It codes for CASSRGLNYGYTF.

The chain carries TRBV6-6 and TRBJ2-1; 10 nucleotides align to TRBD2. This CDR3 contains 15 residues. Germline lookup yields CDR1 MNHNY and CDR2 SVGAGI (reference sequence). J gave up 4 bases and V 6 bases, and 6 bases lay outside the gene matches. The DNA for the CDR3 is TGTGCCAGCAGACCCTTAGCGGGGGGATACAATGAGCAGTTCTTC. It yields the protein CASRPLAGGYNEQFF.